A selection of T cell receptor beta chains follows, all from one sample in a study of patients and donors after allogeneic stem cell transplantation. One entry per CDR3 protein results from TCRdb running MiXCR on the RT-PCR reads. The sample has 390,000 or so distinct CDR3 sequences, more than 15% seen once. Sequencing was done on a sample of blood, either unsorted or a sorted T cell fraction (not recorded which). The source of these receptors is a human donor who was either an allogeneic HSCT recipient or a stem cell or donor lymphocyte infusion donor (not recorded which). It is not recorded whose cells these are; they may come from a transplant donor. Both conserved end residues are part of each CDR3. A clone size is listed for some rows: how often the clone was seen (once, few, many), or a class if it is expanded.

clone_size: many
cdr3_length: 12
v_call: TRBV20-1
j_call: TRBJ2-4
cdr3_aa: CSAREDRRIQYF

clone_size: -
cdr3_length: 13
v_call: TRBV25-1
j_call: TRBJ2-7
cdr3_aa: CASSGSGGHEQYF

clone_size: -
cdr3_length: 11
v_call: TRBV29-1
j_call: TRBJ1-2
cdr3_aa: CSVERQGAGTF

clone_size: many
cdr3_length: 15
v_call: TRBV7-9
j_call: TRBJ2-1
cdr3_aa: CASSLAGTGGPEQFF

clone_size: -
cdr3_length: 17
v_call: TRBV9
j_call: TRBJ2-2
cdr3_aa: CASSVEIWTGVTGELFF

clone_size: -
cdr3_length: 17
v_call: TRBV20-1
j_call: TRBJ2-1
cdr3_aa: CSAKGLAERSSYNEQFF

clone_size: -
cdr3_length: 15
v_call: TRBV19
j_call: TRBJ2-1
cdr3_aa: CASSIGRTSRNEQFF

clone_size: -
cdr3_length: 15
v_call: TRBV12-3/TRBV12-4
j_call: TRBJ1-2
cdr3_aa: CASSLAKGTGYGYTF

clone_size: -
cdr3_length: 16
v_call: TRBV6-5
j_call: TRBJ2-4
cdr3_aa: CASSYKGFMAKNIQYF

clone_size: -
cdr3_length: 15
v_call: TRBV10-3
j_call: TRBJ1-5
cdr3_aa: CAISESQVSKQPQHF

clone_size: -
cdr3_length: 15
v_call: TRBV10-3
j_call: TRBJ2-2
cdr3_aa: CAINPGQSNTGELFF

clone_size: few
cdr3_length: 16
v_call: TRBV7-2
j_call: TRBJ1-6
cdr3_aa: CASSLVQGARFSPLHF

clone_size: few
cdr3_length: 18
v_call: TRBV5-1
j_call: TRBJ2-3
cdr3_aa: CASSLPKGSGSRTDTQYF

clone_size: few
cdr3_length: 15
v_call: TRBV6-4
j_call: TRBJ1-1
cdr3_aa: CASRPMGNLRTEAFF

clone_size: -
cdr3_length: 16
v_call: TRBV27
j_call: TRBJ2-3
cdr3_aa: CASSARDFLGTDTQYF

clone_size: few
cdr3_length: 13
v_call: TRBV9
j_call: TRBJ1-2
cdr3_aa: CASSAGNNYGYTF

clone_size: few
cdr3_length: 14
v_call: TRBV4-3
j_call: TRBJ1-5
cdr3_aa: CASSQGWGNQPQHF

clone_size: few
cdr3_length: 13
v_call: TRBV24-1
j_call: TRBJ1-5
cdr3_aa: CATSDFSGQPQHF

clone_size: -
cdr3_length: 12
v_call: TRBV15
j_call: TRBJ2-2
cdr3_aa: CATGIPTGELFF

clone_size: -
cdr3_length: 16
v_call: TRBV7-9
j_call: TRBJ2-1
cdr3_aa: CASSQLPLRGANEQFF

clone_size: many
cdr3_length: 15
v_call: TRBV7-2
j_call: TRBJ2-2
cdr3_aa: CASSLSGGRTGELFF

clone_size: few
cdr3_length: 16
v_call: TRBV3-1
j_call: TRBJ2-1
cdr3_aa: CASSQVTLGAYNEQFF

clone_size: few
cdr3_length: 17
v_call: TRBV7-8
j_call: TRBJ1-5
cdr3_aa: CASSLTPKGGISQPQHF

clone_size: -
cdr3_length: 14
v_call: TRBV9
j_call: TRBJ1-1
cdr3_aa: CASSVRGENTEAFF

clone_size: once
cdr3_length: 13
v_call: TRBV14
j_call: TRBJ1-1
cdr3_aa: CASSQWGFTEAFF

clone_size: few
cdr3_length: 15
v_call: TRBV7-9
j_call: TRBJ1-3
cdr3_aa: CASSLLGPSGNTIYF

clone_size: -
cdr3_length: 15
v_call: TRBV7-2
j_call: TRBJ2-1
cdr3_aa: CASSLEGTSVNEQFF

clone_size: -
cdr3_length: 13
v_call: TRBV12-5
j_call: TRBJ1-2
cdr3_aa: CASGFGDLYGYTF

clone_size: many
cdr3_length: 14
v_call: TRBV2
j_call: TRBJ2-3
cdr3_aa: CASSDRISTDTQYF

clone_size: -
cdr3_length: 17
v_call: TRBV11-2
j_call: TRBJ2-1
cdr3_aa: CASSLPLGGRIWNEQFF